This TCR beta chain was obtained from a study of T cell changes during pregnancy in multiple sclerosis (dated by TCRdb to the late 2010s). Looking at the study overall: The study examined how the T cell repertoire changed over the course of pregnancy in women with multiple sclerosis.

Per the germline V gene (reference sequence), PRHDT is the CDR1 and FYEKMQ is the CDR2. V is pared back by 0 bases and J by 6 bases, with 9 bases lying between the germline termini. The cysteine opens and the phenylalanine closes a CDR3 of 13 amino acids. CDR3 DNA is the only sequence kept; it has 39 bases, read in frame from the first base. Receptor libraries were prepared by the immunoSEQ multiplex PCR assay. Drawn from immuneACCESS, this table holds only the in-frame rearrangements with V and J called that TCRdb kept. Clones are partly lost; checked studies trace under half to an unresolved V gene and leave the rest unexplained. Counted in this sample were about 80,000 clones; around 92% of them appeared once. The ten largest clones capture more than 1.4% of the sample. Worth noting for this clone: Which antigen it targets is not known. No much larger clone exists at a distance of one base, and base qualities are not known.

This TCR derives from a female donor with multiple sclerosis, enrolled in a pregnancy study. The source material was peripheral blood, sampled before pregnancy. This chain joins TRBV13 to TRBJ2-7; the D gene assignment is ambiguous. The CDR3 here reads CASSLGTSGEQYF. The nucleotide sequence reads as follows: TGTGCCAGCAGCTTAGGGACGTCGGGCGAGCAGTACTTC.